These 9 T cell receptor beta chains share one sample of origin, sequenced in a study of tumor and adjacent non-tumor tissue in lung cancer. No cell sorting was done before RNA was extracted from the tissue. This non-tumor lung sample came from over 3 cm beyond the tumor edge. The library came from three nested PCR rounds adapted from ARM-PCR protocols. TCRdb re-called the multiplex PCR reads through MiXCR, storing one row per CDR3 protein. The data contain 47,000 or so distinct CDR3 sequences, roughly two thirds of them seen just once; the ten biggest clones take up roughly 30%. Sequenced sample: distant non-tumor lung tissue. The receptors were sampled from a woman in her sixties or seventies with non-small cell lung cancer.

As for this clonotype: One end of the junction varies from germline; a read error may be responsible. The rearrangement joins TRBV29-1 to TRBJ2-2; D might be TRBD1 (6 bases). The length of the CDR3 is 14 residues. Germline CDR1 is SQVTM and CDR2 is ANQGSEA. The CDR3 nucleotides are TGCAGCGTTTCCAGACAGGATAACGCCGGGGAGCTGTCTTTT. Residues: CSVSRQDNAGELSF.

As regards this clonotype: The junction and the germline gene differ at one end; a read error may be behind it. The rearrangement uses TRBV6-5 and TRBJ2-3; the D is unclear. The CDR3 totals 15 residues. Germline V gene data show CDR1 as MNHEY and CDR2 as SVGAGI. The CDR3 region has the DNA TGTGCCGGCAGTTACTCGTTTATGAGCACAGATACACAGTATTTT. Its translation is CAGSYSFMSTDTQYF.

Details on this clonotype: A much larger clone differs by one base, so this may be a read error. The chain combines TRBV11-2 with TRBJ1-1; D is perhaps TRBD1 (5 bases). The CDR3 is 13 residues long. Germline CDR1 is SGHAT and CDR2 is FQNNGV. The CDR3 region has the DNA TGTGTCAGCAGCCAGACAGTGAACACTGAAGCTTTCTTT. Amino acids: CVSSQTVNTEAFF.

The V gene is TRBV29-1, the J gene TRBJ2-1, with 7 bases identical to TRBD2. J gave up 2 bases and V 6 bases, and 13 bases lay outside the gene matches. CDR3 length equals 16 residues. CDR1 SQVTM and CDR2 ANQGSEA come from the germline V gene. Here the CDR3 DNA reads TGCAGCGTAAGACAAGCGGGAAGGAACACCTACAATGAGCAGTTCTTC. It yields the protein CSVRQAGRNTYNEQFF.

With respect to this clonotype: Given a much more abundant clone one base away, this may be a read error. The chain links TRBV12-3 or TRBV12-4 to TRBJ2-7; 10 bases line up with TRBD2. Germline trimming cut 5 bases from V and 6 bases from J; bases unmatched to any gene: 10. This CDR3 is built from 15 residues. The CDR3 spells CASSSTSGESSEQYF. The CDR3 nucleotides read TGTGCCAGCAGTAGTACTAGCGGGGAGAGCAGCGAGCAGTACTTC.

This clonotype was seen repeatedly, ten times or more. The chain joins TRBV28 to TRBJ2-7, with 10 bases fitting TRBD1. Trimming cost V 5 bases and J 5 bases; bases outside gene matches: 12. This CDR3 spans 16 amino acids. Germline CDR1 MDHEN, CDR2 SYDVKM. The CDR3 nucleotides read TGTGCCAGCAGTCCTCCGGGACAGGGGATAATCAACGAGCAGTACTTC. Translated: CASSPPGQGIINEQYF.

A note on this clonotype: A much larger clone lies one base from this, so it may be a read error. It is likely a read error, because the conserved phenylalanine at the end of the CDR3 is missing. The V gene is TRBV30, the J gene TRBJ2-5; D perhaps matches TRBD2 (5 bases). CDR1 and CDR2 (germline): GTSNPN, SVGIG (reference sequence). V lost 5 bases and J lost 0, with 13 bases in between. This CDR3 contains 14 residues. CDR3 protein: CAWDLDGNQETQYL. CDR3 coding DNA: TGTGCCTGGGACCTCGACGGGAACCAAGAGACCCAGTACCTC.

A remark on this clonotype: Germline is not matched at one junction end, which may reflect a read error. The chain is built from TRBV12-3 or TRBV12-4 and TRBJ2-3, with a weak D call TRBD1 (6 bases). The J call may not be correct, given that the DNA end is closer to TRBJ1-5. The CDR3 covers 15 residues. CDR3: CASSLASGVGDTQHF. The CDR3 nucleotides read TGTGCAAGCAGTTTAGCGTCAGGGGTTGGAGATACGCAGCATTTT.

On this clonotype: A much larger clone sits a single nucleotide away, making a read error possible. V gene TRBV20-1 combines with J gene TRBJ2-1; D is possibly TRBD1 (5 bases). Between the trimmed V and J ends, which lost 7 bases and 2 bases, there was a span of 15 bases. Germline V gene sequence: CDR1 DFQATT, CDR2 SNEGSKA (reference sequence). This CDR3 region has 14 residues. The CDR3 reads CSVPLGRTYNEQFF. The CDR3 nucleotides are TGCAGTGTTCCCTTGGGGCGTACCTACAATGAGCAGTTCTTC.